Each of the 23 T cell receptor beta chains below was sequenced from the same sample in a study of T cells after yellow fever vaccination. One entry per CDR3 protein results from TCRdb running MiXCR on the 5' RACE reads. The sample consists of some 600,000 distinct CDR3 sequences, around 12% of them appearing once. The input for sequencing was PBMCs, taken on the day of the yellow fever booster vaccination. The source is a man under 40 who received the YFV17D yellow fever vaccine.

V is TRBV11-3 and J is TRBJ2-4; D perhaps matches TRBD2 (6 bases). The CDR3 is 13 residues long. The germline CDR1 and CDR2 sequences are SGHNT and YENEEA. Trimming cost V 2 bases and J 6 bases, with 8 bases left between them. For the CDR3, the DNA is TGTGCCAGCAGCTTACAGGGAGGAAACATTCAGTACTTC. It encodes CASSLQGGNIQYF.

This clonotype came up many times. The chain uses TRBV5-1 and TRBJ1-5, with a tentative D call TRBD1 (5 bases). This CDR3 has 14 residues. Trimming cost V 0 bases and J 7 bases, with 11 bases left between them. Per the germline V gene, CDR1 is SGHRS and CDR2 is YFSETQ. DNA of the CDR3: TGCGCCAGCAGCTTGGTTCAGGGTGGGCAGCCCCAGCATTTT. This codes for CASSLVQGGQPQHF.

V usage is TRBV27 and J usage is TRBJ2-3; D is uncertain. Germline values: CDR1 MNHEY, CDR2 SMNVEV (reference sequence). V shed 0 bases and J shed 5 bases, with 12 bases lying between them. The CDR3 totals 15 residues. As DNA, the CDR3 is TGTGCCAGCAGTTTATCGGTTAACATTGTAGATACGCAGTATTTT. Protein: CASSLSVNIVDTQYF.

This clonotype has only a few counts. The chain employs TRBV6-1 and TRBJ2-1, with 14 bases fitting TRBD2. The CDR3 covers 15 residues. Germline CDR1 and CDR2: MNHNS and SASEGT. Trimming cost V 5 bases and J 9 bases; bases outside gene matches: 6. The CDR3 DNA sequence: TGTGCCAGCAGTAAGACTAGCGGGAGGGCCTCTGAGCAGTTCTTC. As protein: CASSKTSGRASEQFF.

This clonotype was seen a handful of times. The chain is built from TRBV2 and TRBJ2-2; D is undetermined. Per germline, CDR1 SNHLY and CDR2 FYNNEI. V shed 2 bases and J shed 7 bases, with 5 bases lying between them. There are 12 residues in the CDR3. The CDR3 is CASSESGGELFF. DNA for the CDR3: TGTGCCAGCAGTGAATCAGGCGGGGAGCTGTTTTTT.

The sample holds one count of this clonotype. The chain uses TRBV11-3 and TRBJ2-7; TRBD2 agrees at 8 bases. The CDR3 contains 15 residues. CDR1 is SGHNT, CDR2 YENEEA, per germline. V dropped 5 bases and J dropped 3; count of bases not matched to a gene: 9. The CDR3 DNA follows: TGTGCCAGCAGCCGGTCGGGAGGGCCTGGCTACGAGCAGTACTTC. It is translated as CASSRSGGPGYEQYF.

This clonotype showed up many times. The V gene is TRBV2, the J gene TRBJ2-7; 13 bases are shared with TRBD2. The V gene end was trimmed by 6 bases and the J gene end by 5 bases; junction bases not matched to a gene: 7. The V gene's germline CDR1 is SNHLY and CDR2 FYNNEI. This CDR3 has 15 residues. CDR3 nucleotides: TGTGCCAGCAGCTTACTAGCGGGAGGGCCTAACGAGCAGTACTTC. Amino acids: CASSLLAGGPNEQYF.

This clonotype has more than one count but fewer than ten. The chain combines TRBV7-2 with TRBJ2-1; TRBD2 matches 14 bases. Germline CDR1 and CDR2: SGHTA and FQGNSA. The V segment lost 4 bases and the J segment 10 bases; nucleotides outside the gene matches: 6. CDR3 size: 15 residues. The chain's CDR3 is CASSWGLAGESEQFF. Written as DNA, the CDR3 is TGTGCCAGCAGCTGGGGACTAGCGGGAGAATCCGAGCAGTTCTTC. The complete variable domain, with remaining parts taken from reference TRBV7-2 and TRBJ2-1, reads GAGVSQSPSNKVTEKGKDVELRCDPISGHTALYWYRQSLGQGLEFLIYFQGNSAPDKSGLPSDRFSAERTGGSVSTLTIQRTQQEDSAVYLCASSWGLAGESEQFFGPGTRLTVL.

The gene calls are TRBV5-4 and TRBJ2-2; D call uncertain. The V end was cut by 7 bases, the J end by 3 bases, with 4 bases between. CDR1 and CDR2 (germline): SGHNT, YYREEE (reference sequence). This CDR3 has 11 residues. The CDR3 here is CASQDTGELFF. For the CDR3, the DNA is TGTGCCAGCCAAGACACCGGGGAGCTGTTTTTT.

The chain has TRBV19 and TRBJ2-3; unclear D gene. This CDR3 has 12 residues. Trimming stripped 9 bases from V and 4 bases from J, with 11 bases between. CDR1 LNHDA and CDR2 SQIVND come from the germline V gene (reference sequence). CDR3 sequence reads: CASKSRSDTQYF. CDR3 coding DNA: TGTGCCAGCAAGTCTAGATCAGATACGCAGTATTTT.

J is TRBJ2-2 and V is TRBV12-3 or TRBV12-4, with D unresolved. CDR3 length: 14 residues. Deletions cut 2 bases from V and 5 bases from J, with 9 bases between. The CDR3 region is CASSLRSETGELFF. The CDR3 DNA sequence: TGTGCCAGCAGTTTAAGATCGGAGACCGGGGAGCTGTTTTTT.

The gene calls are TRBV6-2 or TRBV6-3 and TRBJ2-3; tentatively, D is TRBD1 or TRBD2 (5 bases each). This CDR3 has 13 amino acids. Germline V gene data show CDR1 as MNHEY and CDR2 as SVGEGT. Trimming took 0 bases from V and 8 from J, leaving 9 bases between them. The CDR3: CASSYSTGTTQYF. The CDR3 nucleotides read TGTGCCAGCAGTTACTCGACCGGGACTACGCAGTATTTT.

The CDR3 spells CASLEPPSNEQFF. The CDR3 DNA sequence: TGCGCCAGCTTGGAGCCTCCTAGCAATGAGCAGTTCTTC. J is TRBJ2-1 and V is TRBV5-1, with unresolved D. V lost 7 bases to trimming and J lost 6 bases, with 14 bases between them. This CDR3 comprises 13 residues. The germline CDR1 and CDR2 sequences are SGHRS and YFSETQ. Supplemented by reference TRBV5-1 and TRBJ2-1, the full variable domain reads KAGVTQTPRYLIKTRGQQVTLSCSPISGHRSVSWYQQTPGQGLQFLFEYFSETQRNKGNFPGRFSGRQFSNSRSEMNVSTLELGDSALYLCASLEPPSNEQFFGPGTRLTVL.

The chain carries TRBV20-1 and TRBJ2-2, with 9 bases fitting TRBD2. Trimming took 7 bases from V and 4 from J; bases not matched to a gene: 7. Germline CDR1 reads DFQATT; CDR2 reads SNEGSKA (reference sequence). The CDR3 length is 14 residues. CDR3 sequence (DNA): TGCAGTGTCAGCCAAGCGGGAGGCACCGGGGAGCTGTTTTTT. This sequence encodes CSVSQAGGTGELFF.

The chain carries TRBV5-1 and TRBJ2-3; 13 bases map to TRBD2. Germline V gene sequence: CDR1 SGHRS, CDR2 YFSETQ. The CDR3 covers 16 residues. Unmatched junction bases numbered 3, after V lost 3 bases and J lost 2 bases. The CDR3 region has the DNA TGCGCCAGCAGCTGGGGACTAGCGGGGAACACAGATACGCAGTATTTT. As protein: CASSWGLAGNTDTQYF. Complete variable domain (other parts from reference TRBV5-1 and TRBJ2-3): KAGVTQTPRYLIKTRGQQVTLSCSPISGHRSVSWYQQTPGQGLQFLFEYFSETQRNKGNFPGRFSGRQFSNSRSEMNVSTLELGDSALYLCASSWGLAGNTDTQYFGPGTRLTVL.

V usage is TRBV2 and J usage is TRBJ2-7; weak D call: TRBD2 (7 bases). There are 12 residues in the CDR3. CDR1 and CDR2 from the germline V gene are SNHLY and FYNNEI. V lost 10 bases and J 0 bases, leaving 10 bases between the germline ends. The CDR3 here is CAIGGPSYEQYF. The CDR3 nucleotides are TGTGCCATCGGGGGGCCCTCCTACGAGCAGTACTTC.

This clonotype has a count of ten or more. The chain uses TRBV7-2 and TRBJ2-5, with 8 bases fitting TRBD1. This CDR3 is 13 amino acids long. Germline V CDR1 and CDR2: SGHTA, FQGNSA. J lost 5 bases, V lost 1 base, and 0 bases had no gene match. The CDR3 coding sequence is TGTGCCAGCAGCTTAGGACAGGGGGAGACCCAGTACTTC. Translating gives CASSLGQGETQYF. The whole variable domain, remainder taken from reference TRBV7-2 and TRBJ2-5, is GAGVSQSPSNKVTEKGKDVELRCDPISGHTALYWYRQSLGQGLEFLIYFQGNSAPDKSGLPSDRFSAERTGGSVSTLTIQRTQQEDSAVYLCASSLGQGETQYFGPGTRLLVL.

In this sample, this clonotype turned up a few times. V usage is TRBV28 and J usage is TRBJ2-2; a possible D gene is TRBD1 (6 bases). The ends were cut back, 4 bases at V and 3 bases at J, with 12 bases in the middle. Germline lookup yields CDR1 MDHEN and CDR2 SYDVKM. The CDR3 has 15 residues. CDR3 DNA sequence: TGTGCCAGCAGTTCGACAGGTGTCGACACCGGGGAGCTGTTTTTT. It translates to CASSSTGVDTGELFF.

As to this clonotype: This could be a read error, since a much larger clone is one nucleotide away. The V gene is TRBV9, the J gene TRBJ2-1; 10 positions match TRBD2. Losses at the gene ends were 4 bases for V and 4 bases for J; bases not matched to a gene: 2. CDR3 length equals 14 residues. The V gene's germline CDR1 is SGDLS and CDR2 YYNGEE. The CDR3 region is CASSYSGRYNEQFF. The CDR3 bases are TGTGCCAGCAGCTATAGCGGGAGGTACAATGAGCAGTTCTTC.

This clonotype was picked up a small number of times. The chain has TRBV20-1 and TRBJ2-7; TRBD2 matches at 7 bases. This CDR3 has 15 residues. Germline assignment: CDR1 DFQATT and CDR2 SNEGSKA (reference sequence). V lost 5 bases and J lost 1; bases outside the gene matches: 11. Here the CDR3 reads CSARLAGINSYEQYF. The CDR3, as DNA: TGCAGTGCTCGATTAGCGGGCATAAATTCCTACGAGCAGTACTTC.

Written as DNA, the CDR3 is TGTGCCAGCAGCTTAAGTTTCGGGAGTGAGACCCAGTACTTC. It codes for CASSLSFGSETQYF. The J gene is TRBJ2-5, the V gene TRBV7-2; tentatively, D is TRBD2 (6 bases). This CDR3 comprises 14 residues. The germline V gene has CDR1 SGHTA and CDR2 FQGNSA. V was pared by 2 bases and J by 5 bases, with 12 bases between.

This clonotype appeared many times. The chain uses TRBV3-1 and TRBJ1-5, with D hard to call. The germline V and J ends were trimmed by 1 base and 3 bases, with 4 bases remaining between them. The CDR3 is 13 amino acids. CDR1 is LGHDT, CDR2 YNNKEL, per germline (reference sequence). CDR3 region: CASSQADNQPQHF. CDR3 nucleotide sequence: TGTGCCAGCAGCCAAGCCGACAATCAGCCCCAGCATTTT.

This clonotype came up a few times. The V call is TRBV5-1, the J call TRBJ2-5; 7 positions agree with TRBD1. V lost 2 bases to trimming and J lost 5 bases; unmatched junction nucleotides: 9. CDR1 SGHRS and CDR2 YFSETQ come from the germline V gene. The CDR3 totals 15 residues. CDR3 in DNA: TGCGCCAGCAGCTTTGAGGGACAGATGGGGGAGACCCAGTACTTC. Its protein product is CASSFEGQMGETQYF.